Presented here are 10 T cell receptor beta chains from one specimen sequenced in a study of blood T cells in healthy people across ages. For the second PCR, which ran for about 6 to 11 cycles, a sample-barcoded 5' primer and a J-beta primer mix were used. Each CDR3 protein is one row after TCRdb ran MiXCR on the 5' RACE reads. The repertoire holds 850,000 to 1,000,000 distinct CDR3 sequences, with roughly 50% as singletons. The sequencing sample was made of blood. The receptors originated from a man aged 30 to 45 in good health.

CDR3 loop: CASSYSGGAGYGYTF. The CDR3 DNA sequence: TGTGCCAGCAGTTACTCAGGGGGGGCGGGCTATGGCTACACCTTC. The chain has TRBV6-6 and TRBJ1-2; the D gene is possibly TRBD1 (6 bases). Trimming stripped 0 bases from V and 4 bases from J, with 12 bases between. The CDR3 contains 15 residues. The germline CDR1 and CDR2 sequences are MNHNY and SVGAGI (reference sequence).

This chain joins TRBV20-1 and TRBJ2-7; 7 nucleotides align to TRBD2. The CDR3 totals 13 residues. Germline V gene data show CDR1 as DFQATT and CDR2 as SNEGSKA (reference sequence). Trimming removed 6 bases from V and 2 bases from J; junction bases left unmatched: 7. The CDR3 nucleotides are TGCAGTGCCAATAGCGGGCCGACCTACGAGCAGTACTTC. Translated: CSANSGPTYEQYF.

Worth noting for this clonotype: One end of the junction is discordant with germline, which a read error may explain. The chain uses TRBV12-3 or TRBV12-4 and TRBJ2-7, with a tentative D call TRBD2 (5 bases). The J call may be in error: the DNA end matches TRBJ2-4 better. CDR3 length: 13 residues. The CDR3 bases are TGTACCAGCAGTTTAGCGTTCGGGGACATTCAGTACTTC. It is translated as CTSSLAFGDIQYF.

This clonotype was detected only a few times. V is TRBV6-5 and J is TRBJ1-1; D is unclear. Germline CDR1 MNHEY, CDR2 SVGAGI. The CDR3 consists of 16 residues. Trimming stripped 0 bases from V and 1 base from J, with 12 bases between. CDR3 coding DNA: TGTGCCAGCAGTTACTCTGGGCTTACGGGGAACACTGAAGCTTTCTTT. This sequence encodes CASSYSGLTGNTEAFF.

The rearrangement links TRBV7-2 to TRBJ2-1; D ambiguous. V was trimmed by 1 base and J by 10 bases, leaving 8 bases between them. The CDR3 consists of 12 residues. CDR1 is SGHTA, CDR2 FQGNSA, per germline. CDR3 amino acids: CASSLGSREQFF. The CDR3 bases are TGTGCCAGCAGCTTAGGGTCCCGGGAGCAGTTCTTC.

The CDR3 here is CASSEGGGVSNEQFF. The CDR3 DNA is TGTGCCAGCAGTGAAGGCGGGGGGGTTTCGAATGAGCAGTTCTTC. The gene calls are TRBV6-1 and TRBJ2-1, with TRBD2 identical over 9 bases. This CDR3 has 15 amino acids. Germline CDR1 is MNHNS and CDR2 is SASEGT. Trimming cost V 1 base and J 7 bases; bases outside gene matches: 5.

This clonotype was seen a few times. The chain links TRBV7-2 to TRBJ1-5; D not certain. Looked up from germline, CDR1 is SGHTA and CDR2 is FQGNSA. V shed 5 bases and J shed 0 bases, with 23 bases lying between them. The CDR3 covers 19 residues. This CDR3 is CASSLLKSQANNSNQPQHF. DNA of the CDR3: TGTGCCAGCAGCCTCCTGAAATCCCAGGCCAACAATAGCAATCAGCCCCAGCATTTT.

The chain's CDR3 is CASGTTGNEQYF. CDR3 coding DNA: TGTGCTAGTGGCACAACAGGGAACGAGCAGTACTTC. The V call is TRBV12-5, the J call TRBJ2-7; TRBD1 is a possible D gene (6 bases). V was trimmed by 6 bases and J by 5 bases, leaving 11 bases between them. This CDR3 comprises 12 residues. The V gene's germline CDR1 is LGHNT and CDR2 FRNRAP.

V usage is TRBV7-2 and J usage is TRBJ2-1; a weak D match, TRBD2 (6 bases). The closer fit of TRBJ2-7 to the DNA end suggests the J call may be wrong. CDR3 size: 15 residues. CDR1 is SGHTA and CDR2 is FQGNSA in the germline V gene. The CDR3, as DNA: TGTGCCAGCAGCCCCATAAAGACTAGAAACAATGAGCAGTACTTC. Its translation is CASSPIKTRNNEQYF.

The chain has TRBV12-3 or TRBV12-4 and TRBJ1-1; 7 positions match TRBD1. The CDR3 totals 15 residues. V shed 6 bases, J shed 0 bases, and the junction held 7 bases outside the gene matches. DNA for the CDR3: TGTGCCAGCAGCAGGGGGGCCAAGATGAACACTGAAGCTTTCTTT. It translates to CASSRGAKMNTEAFF.